These T cell receptor beta chains were read from a single sample in a study of blood T cell repertoires in COVID-19. The protocol was immunoSEQ multiplex PCR, while the TCRdb copy is restricted to in-frame clones and leaves out a portion. The sample shows 200,000 to 250,000 clones, 70% to 90% of them seen only once. The source material was peripheral blood. The receptors originated from a man aged 60 to 69 with acute or convalescent COVID-19. The CDR3 runs from the conserved cysteine through the conserved F or W. The D gene is left open where the match is weak. The size of a clone is reported for some rows only, either as once, few or many, or as a class for expanded clones.

j_call,d_call,clone_size,v_call,cdr3_nt,cdr3_aa
TRBJ2-3,TRBD2,-,TRBV13,TGTGCCAGCAGCAAACTAGCGGGGGCGCAGACAGATACGCAGTATTTT,CASSKLAGAQTDTQYF
TRBJ2-3,-,-,TRBV28,TGTGCCAGCAGTTTCAGCACTCAACTAGGGACAGATACGCAGTATTTT,CASSFSTQLGTDTQYF
TRBJ1-2,-,-,TRBV4-3,TGCGCCAGCAGCCAGGTGTGGCAGACTGCAAATGGCTACACCTTC,CASSQVWQTANGYTF
TRBJ2-7,TRBD2,-,TRBV19,TGTGCCAGTAGTCCTCGTTCTAGCGGGGATTATTACGAGCAGTACTTC,CASSPRSSGDYYEQYF
TRBJ2-1,-,-,TRBV7-8,TGTGCCAGCAGCTTAGTCCCCGCGGATTCCTACAATGAGCAGTTCTTC,CASSLVPADSYNEQFF
TRBJ2-1,TRBD1,-,TRBV6-6,TGTGCCAGCAGTGACAGGGTTGGGGAGCAGTTCTTC,CASSDRVGEQFF
TRBJ2-7,TRBD2,-,TRBV5-4,TGTGCCAGCGCTGAGGCGGGGGGCCTGGGCTCCTACGAGCAGTACTTC,CASAEAGGLGSYEQYF
TRBJ2-5,TRBD1,-,TRBV28,TGTGCCAGCAGTCTTATGCAGGGGACAGGGAAAGAGACCCAGTACTTC,CASSLMQGTGKETQYF
TRBJ2-1,-,-,TRBV28,TGTGCCAGCACCCCAGGCGGGCTGGCCTACAATGAGCAGTTCTTC,CASTPGGLAYNEQFF
TRBJ2-7,TRBD1,-,TRBV14,TGTGCCAGCAGACGCTTCGGGACAGGGAACGAGCAGTACTTC,CASRRFGTGNEQYF
TRBJ1-4,-,-,TRBV4-1,TGCGCCAGCAGCTCAATGACAGAAGCAACTTATGAAAAACTGTTTTTT,CASSSMTEATYEKLFF
TRBJ2-1,TRBD2,-,TRBV3-1/TRBV3-2,TGTGCCAGCAGCCGCCTTGGGGGGAGGGCCGGAAATGAGCAGTTCTTC,CASSRLGGRAGNEQFF
TRBJ1-2,TRBD1,few,TRBV7-9,TGTGCCAGCGGACAGGCATATGGCTACACCTTC,CASGQAYGYTF
TRBJ2-7,-,-,TRBV4-1,TGCGCCAGCAGCCAAGTCCCAGTTACCTACGAGCAGTACTTC,CASSQVPVTYEQYF
TRBJ1-5,-,-,TRBV2,TGTGCCAGCAGTGTATTACAGAGCAATCAGCCCCAGCATTTT,CASSVLQSNQPQHF
TRBJ2-1,-,-,TRBV7-9,TGTGCCAGCAGCTTAGTAGGACAGCCATCCTACAATGAGCAGTTCTTC,CASSLVGQPSYNEQFF
TRBJ2-2,TRBD2,-,TRBV27,TGTGCCAGCAGTTACACGGGACTAGCGGGAGAAATGGGCGGGGAGCTGTTTTTT,CASSYTGLAGEMGGELFF
TRBJ1-1,-,-,TRBV29-1,TGCAGCGTTTGGTTTGTGAGGACTGAAGCTTTCTTT,CSVWFVRTEAFF
TRBJ1-2,TRBD1,once,TRBV10-3,TGTGCCATCAGTGAGAGAGACAGGGGAGGATACTATGGCTACACCTTC,CAISERDRGGYYGYTF
TRBJ2-1,TRBD2,-,TRBV30,TGTGCCTGGACTCAACCATGGGGGACTAGCGGGGCGCCTTACAATGAGCAGTTCTTC,CAWTQPWGTSGAPYNEQFF
TRBJ1-1,TRBD1,-,TRBV30,TGTGCCTGGAGGCGGACAGGGTGGGTCACTGAAGCTTTCTTT,CAWRRTGWVTEAFF
TRBJ1-6,TRBD1,few,TRBV7-8,TGTGCCAGCAGCCGAACGGGACAGGGGAGTTCACCCCTCCACTTT,CASSRTGQGSSPLHF
TRBJ1-2,-,-,TRBV7-2,TGTGCCAGCAGCTTACAGACCGGAGGAAGCTACACCTTC,CASSLQTGGSYTF
TRBJ1-5,-,few,TRBV7-9,TGTGCCAGCAGCAATAAGGGGTCCGGGCAGCCCCAGCATTTT,CASSNKGSGQPQHF
TRBJ2-2,TRBD1,-,TRBV2,TGTGCCAGCAGTACCGGGACAGGGGGGGCCGGGGAGCTGTTTTTT,CASSTGTGGAGELFF
TRBJ1-5,-,few,TRBV5-5,TGTGCCAGCAGCCTAACCCTCCTAGAGGATCAGCCCCAGCATTTT,CASSLTLLEDQPQHF
TRBJ2-7,TRBD2,-,TRBV5-1,TGCGCCAGCAGCTTGGCATCCTTGGGACTAGCCTACGAGCAGTACTTC,CASSLASLGLAYEQYF